This T cell receptor beta chain was captured in a study of graft-versus-host responses after intestinal transplantation. Study-wide points: Recipient marrow showed GvH clones, some seen first in ileum or blood.

V lost 4 bases to trimming and J lost 5 bases, with 8 bases between them. The CDR3 spans 12 residues. Germline CDR1 SGHTA, CDR2 FQGTGA. This clone was recorded a few times. Its matching antigen is unknown. The repertoire was sequenced with immunoSEQ multiplex PCR; TCRdb's copy has only in-frame clones and lacks some. In the table there are 20,000 to 30,000 clones, approximately 85% of which are singletons. This chain joins TRBV7-3 and TRBJ1-1; D remains unclear. The clonotype originates from a human patient who received an intestinal transplant, so some T cells may come from the graft donor. The sequences come from PBMCs, collected 463 days after intestinal transplant. Here the CDR3 reads CASSSEGTEAFF. The DNA of the CDR3 is TGTGCCAGCAGCTCAGAAGGGACTGAAGCTTTCTTT.